This is a list of T cell receptor beta chains from one sample in a study of blood T cell repertoires in COVID-19. The table came from immunoSEQ multiplex PCR; TCRdb's copy has only in-frame clones and leaves some out. This table has 65,000 to 75,000 clones, about 84% appearing once. Sequences were obtained from peripheral blood. The receptors were sampled from a human donor in a cohort sampled during active COVID-19. Each CDR3 is given with its conserved first and last residue. D genes are given only for firm matches. Only some rows state a clone size, as once, few, many or a class for expanded clones.

-,TRBV6-2/TRBV6-3,TRBD1,TRBJ1-5,CASSFPTGGHQPQHF
few,TRBV27,-,TRBJ2-7,CASRTGGRGKGEQYF
-,TRBV7-8,-,TRBJ1-5,CASNPSGGPGQPQHF
-,TRBV12-3/TRBV12-4,-,TRBJ1-1,CASTVARIAEAFF
-,TRBV19,-,TRBJ2-5,CASSTSVASETQYF
-,TRBV28,-,TRBJ1-6,CASSVLRTHSPLHF
once,TRBV7-8,TRBD2,TRBJ2-7,CASSLSGTSASYEQYF
once,TRBV7-2,TRBD2,TRBJ2-3,CASTATSGGTQYF
-,TRBV28,-,TRBJ2-7,CASSTSGFSSYEQYF
-,TRBV28,TRBD1,TRBJ1-1,CASSMTGVNTEAFF
-,TRBV7-2,TRBD2,TRBJ2-7,CASSLKGGPHEQYF
-,TRBV5-4,TRBD1,TRBJ1-2,CASRFTGESYGYTF
-,TRBV4-3,-,TRBJ2-7,CASSQFGTPYSYEQYF
-,TRBV5-6,-,TRBJ1-1,CASSLIGAVGAFF
-,TRBV12-5,TRBD2,TRBJ2-3,CASGLPRGGVVSDTQYF
-,TRBV28,-,TRBJ1-4,CASTILRGSTNEKLFF
-,TRBV14,TRBD1,TRBJ2-6,CASSAAGDRGNREVSGANVLTF
-,TRBV7-2,-,TRBJ2-7,CASMLQGGSEEQYF
-,TRBV25-1,TRBD1,TRBJ2-7,CASSVGSGTGGNEQYF
-,TRBV19,-,TRBJ2-7,CASSIDRLYEQYF
-,TRBV19,TRBD2,TRBJ2-7,CASQLQTGLAYEQYF
-,TRBV24-1,TRBD1,TRBJ1-1,CATSDSGTGLNTEAFF
few,TRBV9,-,TRBJ2-1,CASSVGGPDNEQFF
-,TRBV11-3,-,TRBJ2-5,CASSASGLQETQYF
-,TRBV4-2,TRBD2,TRBJ2-7,CASSHAGTSSYEQYF
-,TRBV11-2,-,TRBJ1-3,CASSLRTDGFTGSGNTIYF
once,TRBV15,-,TRBJ2-1,CATSAASAFNEQFF
once,TRBV7-9,TRBD2,TRBJ2-1,CASSLTAGANEQFF
few,TRBV15,TRBD2,TRBJ2-1,CATSRGLAGSGEQFF
once,TRBV2,TRBD1,TRBJ2-1,CASNKGQGNEQFF
-,TRBV20-1,TRBD2,TRBJ2-3,CSARLAGKQYF
-,TRBV9,-,TRBJ1-5,CASSVGDIGNQPQHF
-,TRBV7-9,TRBD2,TRBJ2-5,CASSLGTSGITETQYF
-,TRBV18,-,TRBJ1-4,CASSPRGQTTTNEKLFF
-,TRBV7-9,-,TRBJ1-6,CASSLMGAHNSPLHF
-,TRBV11-2,TRBD1,TRBJ1-2,CASSQATGGNYGYTF
-,TRBV28,TRBD1,TRBJ2-7,CASSRAGTENSRYEQYF
-,TRBV6-2/TRBV6-3,TRBD2,TRBJ2-1,CASSSSGSSNEQFF
-,TRBV5-1,TRBD1,TRBJ2-5,CASSLGDRSETQYF
medium-sized,TRBV7-8,-,TRBJ2-7,CASSSRELAGEQYF
-,TRBV7-9,TRBD2,TRBJ2-7,CASSPGGYEQYF
-,TRBV14,-,TRBJ1-1,CASSQVLGWDTEAFF
-,TRBV2,TRBD1,TRBJ1-1,CASTQRTGSEAFF
-,TRBV11-2,-,TRBJ2-7,CASSLAQGSPYEQYF
-,TRBV3-1/TRBV3-2,TRBD1,TRBJ1-1,CASSFWDRGRTEAFF
-,TRBV25-1,TRBD1,TRBJ2-5,CASSEPSWQGAWETQYF
-,TRBV7-9,TRBD1,TRBJ1-1,CASSLLRPGGWLRTEAFF
-,TRBV25-1,-,TRBJ2-1,CASSRAAYYNEQFF
-,TRBV3-1/TRBV3-2,TRBD2,TRBJ2-7,CASSQRGGGYEQYF
-,TRBV19,-,TRBJ1-3,CASSIAGSSGNTIYF
few,TRBV5-5,-,TRBJ1-1,CASSLTRENTEAFF
few,TRBV27,TRBD2,TRBJ2-7,CASSSLYSVREVYEQYF
-,TRBV7-7,-,TRBJ2-3,CASSLGPGVRSTDTQYF
few,TRBV30,TRBD1,TRBJ1-6,CAWNTGEGSPLHF
once,TRBV7-9,TRBD1,TRBJ1-1,CASSLLQGATEAFF
-,TRBV24-1,-,TRBJ2-5,CATSDYQETQYF
-,TRBV4-2,-,TRBJ1-1,CASSQTRAATEAFF
-,TRBV9,-,TRBJ1-3,CASSVDPGVKDTIYF